These 6 T cell receptor beta chains share one sample of origin, sequenced in a study of blood T cell repertoires in COVID-19. The repertoire was sequenced with immunoSEQ multiplex PCR; TCRdb's copy has only in-frame clones and lacks some. The sample includes hundreds of thousands of clones, roughly 86% of them seen just once. The sequencing input was peripheral blood. These receptors were collected from a woman in her sixties who had recovered from COVID-19.

The chain recombines TRBV4-3 with TRBJ1-2; perhaps TRBD1 as D (6 bases). V lost 1 base to trimming and J lost 4 bases, with 10 bases between them. The CDR3 has 14 residues. The germline V gene encodes CDR1 LGHNA and CDR2 YSLEER. The CDR3 is CASSQVQGGYGYTF. The CDR3 DNA reads TGCGCCAGCAGCCAAGTACAGGGTGGCTATGGCTACACCTTC.

The CDR3 loop is CATAERPAPTNTEAFF. CDR3 nucleotides: TGTGCCACCGCGGAGCGTCCCGCTCCAACGAACACTGAAGCTTTCTTT. This chain connects TRBV15 to TRBJ1-1; the D is unclear. CDR1 is LNHNV, CDR2 YYDKDF, per germline (reference sequence). CDR3 length: 16 residues. The V end was cut by 8 bases, the J end by 1 base, with 20 bases between.

The chain has TRBV5-1 and TRBJ2-7; TRBD1 might be the D (6 bases). V gave up 0 bases and J gave up 3 bases, with 16 bases separating them. From germline, CDR1 is SGHRS and CDR2 YFSETQ. The CDR3 has 16 amino acids. The CDR3: CASSLAWAGVRYEQYF. CDR3 sequence (DNA): TGCGCCAGCAGCTTGGCTTGGGCAGGGGTGCGCTACGAGCAGTACTTC.

The CDR3 sequence: CASSLIQQGTNEQFF. As DNA, the CDR3 is TGTGCCAGCAGCTTAATCCAGCAGGGTACCAATGAGCAGTTCTTC. This chain connects TRBV7-9 to TRBJ2-1; possible D gene TRBD1, 5 bases. The length of the CDR3 is 15 residues. CDR1 SEHNR and CDR2 FQNEAQ come from the germline V gene (reference sequence). Trimming removed 2 bases at V and 6 bases at J, with 14 bases between.

The CDR3 region has the DNA TGTGCCAGCAGCGCCTACAGGGGGAGCACAGATACGCAGTATTTT. It codes for CASSAYRGSTDTQYF. The chain links TRBV7-6 to TRBJ2-3; 8 bases agree with TRBD1. CDR1 and CDR2 (germline): SGHVS, FNYEAQ. The CDR3 is made up of 15 amino acids. After removal of 5 bases from V and 0 bases from J, the junction contained 4 bases not matched to a gene.

J is TRBJ1-2 and V is TRBV18; weak D call: TRBD1 (6 bases). The CDR3 sequence is 14 residues long. Germline lookup yields CDR1 KGHSH and CDR2 LQKENI. V was pared by 2 bases and J by 6 bases, with 13 bases between. CDR3 nucleotides: TGTGCCAGCTCACCAACACAGGGAAGAGATGGCTACACCTTC. Translating gives CASSPTQGRDGYTF.